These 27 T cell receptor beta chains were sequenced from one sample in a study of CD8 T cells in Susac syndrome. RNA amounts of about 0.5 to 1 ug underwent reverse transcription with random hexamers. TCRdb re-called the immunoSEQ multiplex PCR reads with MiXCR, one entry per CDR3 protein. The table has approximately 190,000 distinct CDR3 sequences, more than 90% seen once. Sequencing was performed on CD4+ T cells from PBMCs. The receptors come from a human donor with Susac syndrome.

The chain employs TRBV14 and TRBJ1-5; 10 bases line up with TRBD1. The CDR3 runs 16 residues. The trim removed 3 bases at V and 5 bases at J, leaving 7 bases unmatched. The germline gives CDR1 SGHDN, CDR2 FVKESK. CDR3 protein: CASSHLRQGADQPQHF. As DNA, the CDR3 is TGTGCCAGCAGCCACCTGAGACAGGGGGCAGATCAGCCCCAGCATTTT.

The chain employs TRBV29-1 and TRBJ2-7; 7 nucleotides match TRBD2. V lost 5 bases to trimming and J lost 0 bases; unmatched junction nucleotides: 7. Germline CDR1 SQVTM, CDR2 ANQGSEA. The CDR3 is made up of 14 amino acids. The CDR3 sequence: CSVWEGSSSYEQYF. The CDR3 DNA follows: TGCAGCGTTTGGGAGGGCTCGAGCTCCTACGAGCAGTACTTC.

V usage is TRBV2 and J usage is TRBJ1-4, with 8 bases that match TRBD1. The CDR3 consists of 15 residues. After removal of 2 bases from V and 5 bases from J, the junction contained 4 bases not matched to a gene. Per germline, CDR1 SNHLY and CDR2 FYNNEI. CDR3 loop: CASSEPGQGNEKLFF. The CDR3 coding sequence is TGTGCCAGCAGTGAACCAGGACAGGGAAATGAAAAACTGTTTTTT.

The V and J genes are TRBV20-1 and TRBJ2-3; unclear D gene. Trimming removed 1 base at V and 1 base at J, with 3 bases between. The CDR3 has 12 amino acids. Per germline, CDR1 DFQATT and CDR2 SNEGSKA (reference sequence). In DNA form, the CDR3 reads TGCAGTGCTAGAGTGGGCACAGATACGCAGTATTTT. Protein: CSARVGTDTQYF.

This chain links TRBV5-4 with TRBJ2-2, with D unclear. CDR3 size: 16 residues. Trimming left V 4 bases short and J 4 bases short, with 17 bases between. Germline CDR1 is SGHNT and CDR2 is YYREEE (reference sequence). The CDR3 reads CASSPRRTGFTGELFF. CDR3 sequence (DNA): TGTGCCAGCAGCCCCCGAAGGACCGGGTTCACCGGGGAGCTGTTTTTT.

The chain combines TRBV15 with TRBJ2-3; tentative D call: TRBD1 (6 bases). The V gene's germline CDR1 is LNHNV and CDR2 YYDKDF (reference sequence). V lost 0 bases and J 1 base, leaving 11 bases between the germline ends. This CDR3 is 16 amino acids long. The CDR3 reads CATSREEGVRTDTQYF. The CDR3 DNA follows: TGTGCCACCAGCAGAGAAGAGGGGGTTCGCACAGATACGCAGTATTTT. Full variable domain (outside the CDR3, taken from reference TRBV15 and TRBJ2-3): DAMVIQNPRYQVTQFGKPVTLSCSQTLNHNVMYWYQQKSSQAPKLLFHYYDKDFNNEADTPDNFQSRRPNTSFCFLDIRSPGLGDTAMYLCATSREEGVRTDTQYFGPGTRLTVL.

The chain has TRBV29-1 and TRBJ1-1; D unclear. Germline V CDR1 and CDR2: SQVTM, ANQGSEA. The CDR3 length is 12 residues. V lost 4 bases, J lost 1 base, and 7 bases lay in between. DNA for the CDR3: TGCAGCGTTGTCTGGTCGAACACTGAAGCTTTCTTT. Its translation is CSVVWSNTEAFF.

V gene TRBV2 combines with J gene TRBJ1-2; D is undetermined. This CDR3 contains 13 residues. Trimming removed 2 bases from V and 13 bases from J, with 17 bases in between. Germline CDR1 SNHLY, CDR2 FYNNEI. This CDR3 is CASSETFSSVGTF. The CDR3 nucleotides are TGTGCCAGCAGTGAAACCTTCTCATCCGTCGGCACCTTC.

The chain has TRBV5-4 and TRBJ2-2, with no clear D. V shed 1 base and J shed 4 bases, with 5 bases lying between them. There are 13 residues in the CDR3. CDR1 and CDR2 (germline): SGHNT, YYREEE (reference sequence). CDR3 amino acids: CASSLYITGELFF. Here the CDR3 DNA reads TGTGCCAGCAGCTTGTATATCACCGGGGAGCTGTTTTTT.

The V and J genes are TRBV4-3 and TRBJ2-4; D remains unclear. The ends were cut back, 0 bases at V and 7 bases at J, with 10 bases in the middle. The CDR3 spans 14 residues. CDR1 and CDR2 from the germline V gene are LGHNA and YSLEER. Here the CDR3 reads CASSQDTGRNIQYF. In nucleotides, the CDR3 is TGCGCCAGCAGCCAAGATACCGGCCGGAACATTCAGTACTTC.

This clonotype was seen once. The CDR3 spells CASSGYGRGQETQYF. The CDR3 DNA follows: TGTGCCAGCAGCGGGTATGGGCGGGGACAAGAGACCCAGTACTTC. V and J are TRBV7-2 and TRBJ2-5, with D possibly matching TRBD2 (6 bases). The CDR3 is 15 amino acids. Trimming pared 5 bases from V and 2 bases from J, leaving 15 bases between. Looked up from germline, CDR1 is SGHTA and CDR2 is FQGNSA.

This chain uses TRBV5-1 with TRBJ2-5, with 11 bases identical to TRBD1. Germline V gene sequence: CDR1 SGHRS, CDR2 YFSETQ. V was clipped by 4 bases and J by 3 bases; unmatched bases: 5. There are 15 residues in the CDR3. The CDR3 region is CASSLRTGGEETQYF. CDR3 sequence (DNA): TGCGCCAGCAGCCTAAGGACAGGGGGCGAAGAGACCCAGTACTTC. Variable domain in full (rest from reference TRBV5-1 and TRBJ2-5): KAGVTQTPRYLIKTRGQQVTLSCSPISGHRSVSWYQQTPGQGLQFLFEYFSETQRNKGNFPGRFSGRQFSNSRSEMNVSTLELGDSALYLCASSLRTGGEETQYFGPGTRLLVL.

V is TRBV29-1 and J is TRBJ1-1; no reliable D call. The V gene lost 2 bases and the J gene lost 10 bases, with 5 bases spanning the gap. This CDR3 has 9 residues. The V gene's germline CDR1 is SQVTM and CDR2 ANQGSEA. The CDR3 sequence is CSVEMGAFF. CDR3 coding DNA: TGCAGCGTTGAAATGGGAGCTTTCTTT.

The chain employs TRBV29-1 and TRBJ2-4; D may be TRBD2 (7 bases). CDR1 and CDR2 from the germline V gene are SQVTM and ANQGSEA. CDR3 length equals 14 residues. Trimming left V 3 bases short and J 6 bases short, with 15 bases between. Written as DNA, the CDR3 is TGCAGCGTTGACAGGGAGGGGGTAGGAAACATTCAGTACTTC. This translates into CSVDREGVGNIQYF.

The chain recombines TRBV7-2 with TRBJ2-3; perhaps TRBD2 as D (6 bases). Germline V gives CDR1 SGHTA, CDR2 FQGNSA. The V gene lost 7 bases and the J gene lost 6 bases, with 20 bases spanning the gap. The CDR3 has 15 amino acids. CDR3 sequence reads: CASIPVAVTSDTQYF. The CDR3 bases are TGTGCCAGCATCCCCGTAGCGGTTACCTCTGATACGCAGTATTTT.

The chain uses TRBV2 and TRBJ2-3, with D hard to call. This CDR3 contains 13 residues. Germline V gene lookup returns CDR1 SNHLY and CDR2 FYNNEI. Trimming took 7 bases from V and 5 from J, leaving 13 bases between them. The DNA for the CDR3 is TGTGCCAGCAACTCCTTTTGGCAAGATACGCAGTATTTT. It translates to CASNSFWQDTQYF.

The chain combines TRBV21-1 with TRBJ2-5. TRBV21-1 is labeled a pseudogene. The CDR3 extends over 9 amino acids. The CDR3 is CAREETQYF. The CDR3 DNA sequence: TGTGCCCGCGAGGAGACCCAGTACTTC.

The CDR3 bases are TGTGCCAGCAGCAATCTCCAGGGGGCAACTAATGAAAAACTGTTTTTT. It is translated as CASSNLQGATNEKLFF. The V gene is TRBV6-6, the J gene TRBJ1-4; 7 nucleotides agree with TRBD1. Unmatched junction bases numbered 7, after V lost 6 bases and J lost 0 bases. Germline loops: CDR1 MNHNY, CDR2 SVGAGI (reference sequence). The CDR3 is made up of 16 amino acids.

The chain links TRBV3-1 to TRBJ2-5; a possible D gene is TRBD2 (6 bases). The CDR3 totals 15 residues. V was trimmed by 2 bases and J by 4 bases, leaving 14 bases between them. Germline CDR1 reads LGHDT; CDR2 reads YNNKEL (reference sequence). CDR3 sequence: CASSQYTEGGETQYF. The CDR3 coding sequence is TGTGCCAGCAGCCAATATACCGAGGGAGGAGAGACCCAGTACTTC.

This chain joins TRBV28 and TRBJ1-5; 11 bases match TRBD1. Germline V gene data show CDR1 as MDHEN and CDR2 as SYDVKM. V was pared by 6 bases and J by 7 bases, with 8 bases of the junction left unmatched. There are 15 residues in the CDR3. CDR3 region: CASSPPGQGVQPQHF. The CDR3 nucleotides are TGTGCCAGCAGCCCCCCGGGACAGGGGGTCCAGCCCCAGCATTTT.

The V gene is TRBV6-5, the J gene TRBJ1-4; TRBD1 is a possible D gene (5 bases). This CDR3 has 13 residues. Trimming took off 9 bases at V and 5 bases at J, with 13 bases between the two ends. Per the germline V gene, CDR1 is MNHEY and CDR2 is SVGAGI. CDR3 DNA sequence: TGTGCCAGGAGACAGCTTCCGAATGAAAAACTGTTTTTT. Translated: CARRQLPNEKLFF.

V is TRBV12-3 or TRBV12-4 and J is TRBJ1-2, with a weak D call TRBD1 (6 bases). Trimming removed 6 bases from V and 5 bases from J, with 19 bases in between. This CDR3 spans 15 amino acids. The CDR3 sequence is CASSPHGQSGYGYTF. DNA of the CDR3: TGTGCCAGCAGCCCCCACGGACAGTCTGGGTATGGCTACACCTTC.

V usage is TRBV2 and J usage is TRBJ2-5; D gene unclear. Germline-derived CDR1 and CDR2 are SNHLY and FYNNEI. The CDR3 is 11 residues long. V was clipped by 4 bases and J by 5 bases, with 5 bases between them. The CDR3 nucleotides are TGTGCCAGCAGTGGTCCGGAGACCCAGTACTTC. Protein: CASSGPETQYF.

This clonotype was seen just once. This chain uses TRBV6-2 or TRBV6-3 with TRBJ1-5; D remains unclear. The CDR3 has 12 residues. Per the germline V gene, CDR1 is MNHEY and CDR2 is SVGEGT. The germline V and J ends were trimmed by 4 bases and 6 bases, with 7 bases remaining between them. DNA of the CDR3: TGTGCCAGCAGTTCCCCGGTTCAGCCCCAGCATTTT. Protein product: CASSSPVQPQHF.

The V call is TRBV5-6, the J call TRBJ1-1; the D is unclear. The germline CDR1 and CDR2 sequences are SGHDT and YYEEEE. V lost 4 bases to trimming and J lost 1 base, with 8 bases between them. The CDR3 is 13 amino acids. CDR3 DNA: TGTGCCAGCAGCGTGGCACCGAACACTGAAGCTTTCTTT. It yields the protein CASSVAPNTEAFF.

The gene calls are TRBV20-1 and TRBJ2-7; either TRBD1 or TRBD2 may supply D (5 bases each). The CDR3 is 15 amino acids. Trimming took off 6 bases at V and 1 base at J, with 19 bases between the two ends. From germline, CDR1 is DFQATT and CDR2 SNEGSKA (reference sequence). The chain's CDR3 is CSATHSGGWSYEQYF. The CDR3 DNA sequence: TGCAGTGCCACCCACAGTGGGGGTTGGTCCTACGAGCAGTACTTC.

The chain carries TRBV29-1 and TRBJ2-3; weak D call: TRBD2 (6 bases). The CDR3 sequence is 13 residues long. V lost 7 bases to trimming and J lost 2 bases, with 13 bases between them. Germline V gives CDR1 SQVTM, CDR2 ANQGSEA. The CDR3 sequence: CSGLGGFTDTQYF. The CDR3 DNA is TGCAGCGGCCTGGGGGGATTCACAGATACGCAGTATTTT.